These T cell receptor beta chains were read from a single sample in a study of blood T cell repertoires in COVID-19. Method: immunoSEQ multiplex PCR; TCRdb's copy keeps in-frame clones and lacks some. The data show a few hundred thousand clones, about 86% seen once. The sequencing sample was made of PBMCs or T cells enriched from blood (not recorded which). These receptors were obtained from a woman in her twenties or thirties who had been exposed to COVID-19. The CDR3 runs from the conserved cysteine through the conserved F or W. A D gene is named only where the DNA matches it firmly.

j_call: TRBJ1-4; v_call: TRBV21-1; d_call: NA; cdr3_aa: CASSKFPLWGRNVTNEKLFF; cdr3_nt: TGTGCCAGCAGCAAATTCCCTCTCTGGGGGCGGAATGTAACTAATGAAAAACTGTTTTTT
j_call: TRBJ2-7; v_call: TRBV6-5; d_call: NA; cdr3_aa: CASSYIGVPYEQYF; cdr3_nt: TGTGCCAGCAGTTACATCGGGGTTCCGTACGAGCAGTACTTC
j_call: TRBJ2-3; v_call: TRBV19; d_call: TRBD1; cdr3_aa: CASSRQGVADTQYF; cdr3_nt: TGTGCCAGTAGTAGACAGGGAGTTGCAGATACGCAGTATTTT
j_call: TRBJ1-2; v_call: TRBV3-1/TRBV3-2; d_call: TRBD1; cdr3_aa: CASSQGATGESYTF; cdr3_nt: TGTGCCAGCAGCCAGGGGGCAACAGGGGAGAGCTACACCTTC
j_call: TRBJ1-2; v_call: TRBV14; d_call: NA; cdr3_aa: CASSQGVGVRYGYTF; cdr3_nt: TGTGCCAGCAGCCAAGGTGTGGGCGTCCGGTATGGCTACACCTTC
j_call: TRBJ1-1; v_call: TRBV24-1; d_call: TRBD1; cdr3_aa: CATSERGRTEAFF; cdr3_nt: TGTGCCACCAGTGAGAGGGGGCGGACTGAAGCTTTCTTT
j_call: TRBJ2-7; v_call: TRBV11-2; d_call: TRBD1; cdr3_aa: CASSWTGAHEQYF; cdr3_nt: TGTGCCAGCAGCTGGACAGGGGCCCACGAGCAGTACTTC
j_call: TRBJ2-7; v_call: TRBV4-1; d_call: TRBD2; cdr3_aa: CASSQGLAETYEQYF; cdr3_nt: TGCGCCAGCAGCCAAGGTCTAGCGGAGACCTACGAGCAGTACTTC
j_call: TRBJ1-4; v_call: TRBV10-1; d_call: NA; cdr3_aa: CASRAGTGRVGHFFATNEKLFF; cdr3_nt: TGCGCCAGCAGGGCCGGGACTGGGAGAGTGGGGCATTTCTTTGCAACTAATGAAAAACTGTTTTTT
j_call: TRBJ1-2; v_call: TRBV9; d_call: NA; cdr3_aa: CASSLGGGGYTF; cdr3_nt: TGTGCCAGCAGCCTGGGTGGGGGCGGCTACACCTTC